This TCR beta chain was sequenced during a study of OX40 agonist ivuxolimab in advanced cancers. Study conclusions and caveats: Expanded clones were, on average, more numerous in CD8+ T cells than in CD4+. Both blood CD4+ and CD8+ T cells showed clonal growth by week 6 at 0.1 to 3.0 mg/kg.

In the case of this clone: No antigen is known for it.

J gave up 2 bases and V 3 bases, and 9 bases lay outside the gene matches. The V gene's germline CDR1 is MGHRA and CDR2 YSYEKL. This CDR3 spans 17 amino acids. Profiling relied on immunoSEQ multiplex PCR, and the TCRdb table lists in-frame clones only, not all of them. The data show around 80,000 clones, with approximately 83% seen just once and under 0.55% held by the top ten. The chain couples TRBV4-1 to TRBJ2-1; 8 bases are a match to TRBD2. Sequences were derived from CD4+ or CD8+ T cells sorted from blood, sampled in a trial of the OX40 agonist ivuxolimab. The source is an adult with an advanced solid tumor such as melanoma, head and neck, liver or kidney cancer. DNA for the CDR3: TGCGCCAGCAGCCACAACGCAGCGGGGGATCCCTACAATGAGCAGTTCTTC. Residues: CASSHNAAGDPYNEQFF.